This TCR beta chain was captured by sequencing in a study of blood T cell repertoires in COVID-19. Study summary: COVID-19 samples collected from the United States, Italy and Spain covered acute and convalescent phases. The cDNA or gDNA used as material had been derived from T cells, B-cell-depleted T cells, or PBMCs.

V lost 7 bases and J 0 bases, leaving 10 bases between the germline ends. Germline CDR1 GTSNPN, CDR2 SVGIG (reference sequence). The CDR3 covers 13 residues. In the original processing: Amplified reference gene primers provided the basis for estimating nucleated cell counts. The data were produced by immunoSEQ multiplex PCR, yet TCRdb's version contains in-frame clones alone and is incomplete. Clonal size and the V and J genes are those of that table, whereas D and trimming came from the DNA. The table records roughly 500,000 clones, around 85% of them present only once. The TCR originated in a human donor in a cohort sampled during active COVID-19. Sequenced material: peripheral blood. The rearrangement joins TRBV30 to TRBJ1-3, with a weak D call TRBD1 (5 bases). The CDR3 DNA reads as TGTGCCTTTCAGGGCCACTCTGGAAACACCATATATTTT. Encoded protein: CAFQGHSGNTIYF.